This TCR beta chain came from a study of T cell repertoires in cytomegalovirus infection. Study summary: Public TCR beta signatures were indicative of both CMV infection and a matching HLA type.

This CDR3 is 15 amino acids long. Trimming took off 4 bases at V and 1 base at J, with 9 bases between the two ends. Per the germline V gene, CDR1 is SGHRS and CDR2 is YFSETQ. Each CDR3 protein gets one entry after TCRdb re-called the reads with MiXCR. The sample lists approximately 700,000 distinct CDR3 sequences, roughly 36% occurring once. The sequencing input was PBMCs. This sequence joins TRBV5-1 and TRBJ2-6; D is undetermined. The TCR originated in a human donor in good health (CMV status not recorded). Some clones in this sample may be carry-over from other donors' samples. The CDR3 DNA follows: TGCGCCAGCAGCCCGGAAGGGTCTGGGGCCAACGTCCTGACTTTC. This translates into CASSPEGSGANVLTF.